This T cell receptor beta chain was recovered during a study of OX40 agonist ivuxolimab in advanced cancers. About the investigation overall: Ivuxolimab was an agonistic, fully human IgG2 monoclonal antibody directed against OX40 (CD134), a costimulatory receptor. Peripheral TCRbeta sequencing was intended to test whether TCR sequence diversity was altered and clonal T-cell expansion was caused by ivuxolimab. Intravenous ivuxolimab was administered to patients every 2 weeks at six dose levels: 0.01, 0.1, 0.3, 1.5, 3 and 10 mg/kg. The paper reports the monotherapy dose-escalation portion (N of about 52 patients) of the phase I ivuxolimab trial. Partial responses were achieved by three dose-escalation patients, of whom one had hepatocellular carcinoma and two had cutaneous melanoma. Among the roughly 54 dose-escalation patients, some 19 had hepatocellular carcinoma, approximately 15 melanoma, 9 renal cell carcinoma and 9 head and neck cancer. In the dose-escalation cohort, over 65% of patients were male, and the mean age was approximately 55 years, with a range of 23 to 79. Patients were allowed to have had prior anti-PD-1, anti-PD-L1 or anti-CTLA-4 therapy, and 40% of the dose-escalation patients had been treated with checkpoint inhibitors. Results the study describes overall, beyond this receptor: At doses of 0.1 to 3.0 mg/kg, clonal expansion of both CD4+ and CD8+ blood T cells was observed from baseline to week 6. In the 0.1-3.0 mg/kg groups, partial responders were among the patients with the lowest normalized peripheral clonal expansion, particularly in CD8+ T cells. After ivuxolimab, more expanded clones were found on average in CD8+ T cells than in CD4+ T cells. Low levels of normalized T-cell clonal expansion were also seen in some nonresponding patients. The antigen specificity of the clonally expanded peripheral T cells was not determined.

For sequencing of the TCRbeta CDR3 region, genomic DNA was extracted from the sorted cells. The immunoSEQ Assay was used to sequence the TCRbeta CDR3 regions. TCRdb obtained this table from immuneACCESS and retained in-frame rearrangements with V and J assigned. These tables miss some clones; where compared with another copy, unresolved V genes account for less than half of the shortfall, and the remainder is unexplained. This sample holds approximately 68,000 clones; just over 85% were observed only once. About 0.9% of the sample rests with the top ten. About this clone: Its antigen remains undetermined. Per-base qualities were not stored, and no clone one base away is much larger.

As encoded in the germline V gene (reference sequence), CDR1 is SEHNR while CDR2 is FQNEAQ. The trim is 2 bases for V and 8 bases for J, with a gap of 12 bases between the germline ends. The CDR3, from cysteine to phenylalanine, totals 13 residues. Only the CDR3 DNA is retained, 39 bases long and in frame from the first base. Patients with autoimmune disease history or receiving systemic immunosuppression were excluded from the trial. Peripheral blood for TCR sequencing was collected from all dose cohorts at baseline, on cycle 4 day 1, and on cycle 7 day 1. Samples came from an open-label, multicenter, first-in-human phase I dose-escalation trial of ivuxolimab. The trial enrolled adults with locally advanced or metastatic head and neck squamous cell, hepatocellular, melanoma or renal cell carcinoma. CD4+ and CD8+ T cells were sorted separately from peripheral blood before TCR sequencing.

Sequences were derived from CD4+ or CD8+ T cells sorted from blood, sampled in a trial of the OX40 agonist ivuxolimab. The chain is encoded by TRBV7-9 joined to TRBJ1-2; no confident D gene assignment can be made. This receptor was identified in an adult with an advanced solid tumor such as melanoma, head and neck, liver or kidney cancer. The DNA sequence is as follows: TGTGCCAGCAGCTTAACAAGATTGGGAGGCTACACCTTC. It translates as CASSLTRLGGYTF. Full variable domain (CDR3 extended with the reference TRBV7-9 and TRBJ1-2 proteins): DTGVSQNPRHKITKRGQNVTFRCDPISEHNRLYWYRQTLGQGPEFLTYFQNEAQLEKSRLLSDRFSAERPKGSFSTLEIQRTEQGDSAMYLCASSLTRLGGYTFGSGTRLTVV.